One and the same sample provided the 10 T cell receptor beta chains below, sequenced in a study of OX40 agonist ivuxolimab in advanced cancers. Clones were read by immunoSEQ multiplex PCR, and TCRdb kept only the in-frame ones, dropping some. This table has tens of thousands of clones, approximately 80% appearing once. The sequencing used CD4+ or CD8+ T cells sorted from blood, collected in a trial of the OX40 agonist ivuxolimab. The receptors here all came from an adult with an advanced solid tumor such as melanoma, head and neck, liver or kidney cancer.

The rearrangement links TRBV5-1 to TRBJ1-1; D not certain. The CDR3 sequence is 14 residues long. CDR1 and CDR2 (germline): SGHRS, YFSETQ. With 0 bases removed from V and 1 base from J, the gap between germline ends came to 7 bases. The CDR3, as DNA: TGCGCCAGCAGCTTGGCATTTGGGAACACTGAAGCTTTCTTT. Its translation is CASSLAFGNTEAFF.

This chain uses TRBV5-1 with TRBJ1-1; weak D call: TRBD1 (5 bases). This CDR3 is 13 amino acids long. The V and J ends lost 1 base and 5 bases respectively, with 9 bases between them. CDR1 and CDR2 (germline): SGHRS, YFSETQ. CDR3 region: CASSLFGGTEAFF. CDR3 sequence (DNA): TGCGCCAGCAGCTTGTTTGGGGGAACTGAAGCTTTCTTT.

This clone occurred a few times. The genes are TRBV4-2 and TRBJ2-1, with TRBD2 as a possible D gene (6 bases). CDR1 LGHNA and CDR2 YNFKEQ come from the germline V gene. The CDR3 extends over 15 amino acids. Trimming cost V 5 bases and J 1 base, with 12 bases left between them. For the CDR3, the DNA is TGTGCCAGCAGCACGGCTAGCGCTTCCTACAATGAGCAGTTCTTC. It encodes CASSTASASYNEQFF.

The CDR3 nucleotides are TGTGCCAGCACCTTGACAGGGGGCGATGGCTACACCTTC. It specifies CASTLTGGDGYTF. The rearrangement joins TRBV6-5 to TRBJ1-2, with 10 bases fitting TRBD1. The length of the CDR3 is 13 residues. Germline V gives CDR1 MNHEY, CDR2 SVGAGI. Trimming took 7 bases from V and 6 from J; bases not matched to a gene: 5.

The rearrangement links TRBV5-6 to TRBJ2-1, with a tentative D call TRBD2 (6 bases). The CDR3 runs to 16 residues. Trimming pared 4 bases from V and 4 bases from J, leaving 18 bases between. Germline CDR1 reads SGHDT; CDR2 reads YYEEEE. The CDR3 sequence: CASSPGGGWVYNEQFF. CDR3 DNA sequence: TGTGCCAGCAGCCCCGGCGGAGGGTGGGTATACAATGAGCAGTTCTTC.

This chain links TRBV7-3 with TRBJ2-1; a possible D gene is TRBD2 (5 bases). The CDR3 sequence is 15 residues long. Germline lookup yields CDR1 SGHTA and CDR2 FQGTGA. V gave up 4 bases and J gave up 6 bases, with 16 bases separating them. In DNA form, the CDR3 reads TGTGCCAGCAGCTCCCCCTCTGCGGGCTTCAATGAGCAGTTCTTC. It translates to CASSSPSAGFNEQFF.

This clone was recorded only once. CDR3: CASSLSGGRGEQFF. CDR3 bases: TGTGCCAGCAGCTTGTCAGGCGGGAGGGGCGAGCAGTTCTTC. The chain employs TRBV11-3 and TRBJ2-1, with 9 bases matching TRBD2. The CDR3 consists of 14 residues. From germline, CDR1 is SGHNT and CDR2 YENEEA. V shed 3 bases, J shed 10 bases, and the junction held 7 bases outside the gene matches.

The rearrangement links TRBV5-1 to TRBJ2-7; TRBD2 matches 9 bases. Germline CDR1 is SGHRS and CDR2 is YFSETQ. The V segment lost 1 base and the J segment 6 bases; nucleotides outside the gene matches: 8. This CDR3 comprises 15 residues. The chain's CDR3 is CASSLLGLAPGEQYF. DNA of the CDR3: TGCGCCAGCAGCTTGTTGGGACTAGCTCCGGGCGAGCAGTACTTC.

The rearrangement links TRBV2 to TRBJ1-6, with TRBD1 identical over 8 bases. V lost 4 bases to trimming and J lost 6 bases; unmatched junction nucleotides: 2. The CDR3 consists of 14 residues. CDR1 SNHLY and CDR2 FYNNEI come from the germline V gene. CDR3 in amino acids: CASSGTGRNSPLHF. The CDR3 DNA reads as TGTGCCAGCAGTGGGACAGGGCGTAATTCACCCCTCCACTTT.

The gene calls are TRBV18 and TRBJ1-2; 7 bases are a match to TRBD1. The V gene end was trimmed by 5 bases and the J gene end by 5 bases; junction bases not matched to a gene: 5. CDR3 size: 13 residues. Germline CDR1 is KGHSH and CDR2 is LQKENI. The CDR3 DNA reads as TGTGCCAGCTCAGTGGACAGGAATTATGGCTACACCTTC. It yields the protein CASSVDRNYGYTF.